Listed below are T cell receptor beta chains from one sample, sequenced in a study of blood T cell repertoires in COVID-19. Sequencing was performed with immunoSEQ multiplex PCR; in TCRdb, only in-frame clones are kept and a portion is missing. The sample shows about 180,000 clones, roughly 83% of them seen only once. Input material: peripheral blood. These receptors were taken from a man aged 18 to 35 with active or convalescent COVID-19. The conserved cysteine and the conserved F or W are not part of the CDR3 here. Each record gives: J gene, V gene, clone size, CDR3 protein. The listing skips clone size in some rows; elsewhere it reads once, few, many or a size class.

J: TRBJ2-3; V: TRBV30; size: NA; CDR3: AWSISPLAGWDTDTQY
J: TRBJ2-1; V: TRBV13; size: NA; CDR3: ASSLAQKLGGNEQF
J: TRBJ2-3; V: TRBV5-1; size: NA; CDR3: ASRSSGGQRDTQY
J: TRBJ2-3; V: TRBV27; size: NA; CDR3: ASRKAGGPTDTQY
J: TRBJ1-1; V: TRBV2; size: NA; CDR3: ASSGQGLSNTEAF
J: TRBJ1-6; V: TRBV27; size: NA; CDR3: ASADRENSPLH
J: TRBJ2-5; V: TRBV5-1; size: few; CDR3: ASSIQALQETQY
J: TRBJ2-7; V: TRBV30; size: NA; CDR3: AWRRALGQSYEQY
J: TRBJ2-5; V: TRBV5-1; size: few; CDR3: ASSSVAGSETQY
J: TRBJ2-7; V: TRBV11-2; size: NA; CDR3: ASSTHVGTFSSYEQY
J: TRBJ2-7; V: TRBV7-2; size: NA; CDR3: ASSLLAGGRERGYEQY
J: TRBJ1-1; V: TRBV6-5; size: NA; CDR3: AGQYRGSDTEAF
J: TRBJ1-4; V: TRBV5-1; size: NA; CDR3: ASSGTLGTNEKLF
J: TRBJ2-3; V: TRBV7-9; size: NA; CDR3: ASGSSGTDTQY
J: TRBJ2-1; V: TRBV28; size: NA; CDR3: ASSLGGRHYNEQF
J: TRBJ1-3; V: TRBV5-1; size: NA; CDR3: ASSPEGQGFSGNTIY
J: TRBJ2-5; V: TRBV6-5; size: NA; CDR3: ASSYQRGGLGTQY
J: TRBJ1-2; V: TRBV6-5; size: NA; CDR3: ASSYRGTANYGYT
J: TRBJ2-5; V: TRBV24-1; size: NA; CDR3: ATSDTAGTTRRETQY
J: TRBJ2-1; V: TRBV9; size: NA; CDR3: ASSSRDTRLAGGDYNEQF
J: TRBJ2-7; V: TRBV18; size: NA; CDR3: ASSPPTGSKDEQY
J: TRBJ1-2; V: TRBV2; size: NA; CDR3: ASSGVLASLLDYGYT
J: TRBJ1-2; V: TRBV7-2; size: NA; CDR3: ASNLTGMSYGYT
J: TRBJ2-5; V: TRBV7-9; size: NA; CDR3: ASSFSGETQY
J: TRBJ2-1; V: TRBV29-1; size: NA; CDR3: SVGVAGGYNEQF
J: TRBJ2-3; V: TRBV5-6; size: once; CDR3: ASSFRGLNTQY
J: TRBJ1-3; V: TRBV9; size: NA; CDR3: ASSVDAGNTIY
J: TRBJ1-1; V: TRBV3-1/TRBV3-2; size: few; CDR3: ASSHRLTGGYGEAF
J: TRBJ1-1; V: TRBV27; size: NA; CDR3: ASSLRDSLRAF
J: TRBJ2-1; V: TRBV4-1; size: NA; CDR3: ASSQVGGGDEQF
J: TRBJ1-5; V: TRBV9; size: NA; CDR3: ASSRGDRSYQPQH
J: TRBJ1-2; V: TRBV6-5; size: NA; CDR3: ASSPTGTVNYGYT
J: TRBJ1-6; V: TRBV27; size: NA; CDR3: ASSSGQGNSPLH
J: TRBJ2-1; V: TRBV19; size: NA; CDR3: ASSIIGHEQF
J: TRBJ2-7; V: TRBV3-1/TRBV3-2; size: NA; CDR3: ASSRPGGVYEQY
J: TRBJ2-5; V: TRBV11-2; size: NA; CDR3: ASSLDPPGLAGGRQETQY
J: TRBJ2-7; V: TRBV25-1; size: NA; CDR3: ASSLSGNRGHGYEQY
J: TRBJ2-7; V: TRBV9; size: NA; CDR3: ASSVAGGGPASEQY
J: TRBJ2-7; V: TRBV30; size: NA; CDR3: AWSGRAYEQY
J: TRBJ2-1; V: TRBV5-1; size: NA; CDR3: ASSLARGGNNEQF
J: TRBJ1-4; V: TRBV6-1; size: NA; CDR3: ASSGGVTITNEKLF
J: TRBJ2-6; V: TRBV19; size: NA; CDR3: ASSIDGTGGFGANVLT
J: TRBJ1-5; V: TRBV19; size: few; CDR3: ASSWTDSNQPQH
J: TRBJ2-5; V: TRBV5-1; size: once; CDR3: ASGREGKETQY
J: TRBJ1-2; V: TRBV28; size: NA; CDR3: ASRPGQGNYGYT
J: TRBJ2-2; V: TRBV11-2; size: few; CDR3: ASSYRTSGTGELF
J: TRBJ1-6; V: TRBV5-1; size: NA; CDR3: ASSFAVGVPNNSPLH
J: TRBJ2-5; V: TRBV7-6; size: NA; CDR3: ASSARTVQETQY
J: TRBJ1-5; V: TRBV28; size: NA; CDR3: ASSWLGSGDYQPQH
J: TRBJ2-7; V: TRBV7-5; size: NA; CDR3: ARSLVFWDRGIYEQY
J: TRBJ2-7; V: TRBV7-8; size: once; CDR3: ASSLVSASGGTYEQY
J: TRBJ2-7; V: TRBV18; size: once; CDR3: ASSPMTNSYEQY
J: TRBJ2-4; V: TRBV28; size: NA; CDR3: ASSLNERIQY